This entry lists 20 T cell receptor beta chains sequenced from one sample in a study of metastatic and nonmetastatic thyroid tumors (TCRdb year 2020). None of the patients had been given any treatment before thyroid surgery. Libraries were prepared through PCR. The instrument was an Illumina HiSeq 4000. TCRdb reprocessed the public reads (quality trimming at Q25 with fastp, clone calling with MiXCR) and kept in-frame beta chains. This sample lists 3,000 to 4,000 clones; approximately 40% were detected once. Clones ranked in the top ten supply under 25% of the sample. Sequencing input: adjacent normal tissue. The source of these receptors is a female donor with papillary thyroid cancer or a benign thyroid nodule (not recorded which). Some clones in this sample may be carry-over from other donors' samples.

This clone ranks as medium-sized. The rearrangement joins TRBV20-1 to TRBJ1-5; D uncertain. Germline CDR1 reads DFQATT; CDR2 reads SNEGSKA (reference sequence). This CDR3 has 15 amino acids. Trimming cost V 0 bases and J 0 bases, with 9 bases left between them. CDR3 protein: CSARDRSRSNQPQHF. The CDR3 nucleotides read TGCAGTGCTAGAGACAGATCCCGTAGCAATCAGCCCCAGCATTTT.

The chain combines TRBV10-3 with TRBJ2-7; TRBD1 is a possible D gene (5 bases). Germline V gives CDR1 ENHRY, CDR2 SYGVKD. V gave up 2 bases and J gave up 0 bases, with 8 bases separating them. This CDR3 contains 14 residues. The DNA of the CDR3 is TGTGCCATCAGTGAGCAGGGCGGCTCCTACGAGCAGTACTTC. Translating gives CAISEQGGSYEQYF.

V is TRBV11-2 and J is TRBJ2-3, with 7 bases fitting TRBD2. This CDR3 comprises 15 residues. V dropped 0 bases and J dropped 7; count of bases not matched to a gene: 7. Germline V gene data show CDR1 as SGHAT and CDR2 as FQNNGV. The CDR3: CASSLDLAGANTQYF. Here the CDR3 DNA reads TGTGCCAGCAGCTTAGATTTAGCGGGTGCCAATACGCAGTATTTT.

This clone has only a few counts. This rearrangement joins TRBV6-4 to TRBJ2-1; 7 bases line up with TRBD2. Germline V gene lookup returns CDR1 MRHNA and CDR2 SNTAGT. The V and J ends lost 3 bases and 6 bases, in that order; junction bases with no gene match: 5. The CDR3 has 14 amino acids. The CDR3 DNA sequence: TGTGCCAGCAGTGAAGCGTCTAGCGGCAATGAGCAGTTCTTC. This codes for CASSEASSGNEQFF.

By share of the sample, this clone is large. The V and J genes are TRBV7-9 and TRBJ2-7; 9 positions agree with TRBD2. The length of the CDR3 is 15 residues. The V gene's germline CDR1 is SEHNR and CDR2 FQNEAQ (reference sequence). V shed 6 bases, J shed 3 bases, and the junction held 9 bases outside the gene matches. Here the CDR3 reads CASRPTSGRFYEQYF. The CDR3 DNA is TGTGCCAGCAGGCCGACGAGCGGGAGGTTCTACGAGCAGTACTTC.

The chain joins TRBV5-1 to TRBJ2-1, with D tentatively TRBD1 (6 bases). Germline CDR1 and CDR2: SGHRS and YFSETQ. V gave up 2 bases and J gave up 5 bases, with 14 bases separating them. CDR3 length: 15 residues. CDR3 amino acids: CASSFQGLVDNEQFF. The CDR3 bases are TGCGCCAGCAGCTTCCAGGGGTTAGTTGACAATGAGCAGTTCTTC.

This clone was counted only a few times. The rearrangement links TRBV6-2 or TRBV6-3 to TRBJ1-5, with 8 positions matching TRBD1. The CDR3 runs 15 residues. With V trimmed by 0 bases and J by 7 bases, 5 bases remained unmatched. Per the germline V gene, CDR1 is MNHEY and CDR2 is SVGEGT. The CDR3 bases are TGTGCCAGCAGTTACTCGGGACAGGTGGAACAGCCCCAGCATTTT. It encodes CASSYSGQVEQPQHF.

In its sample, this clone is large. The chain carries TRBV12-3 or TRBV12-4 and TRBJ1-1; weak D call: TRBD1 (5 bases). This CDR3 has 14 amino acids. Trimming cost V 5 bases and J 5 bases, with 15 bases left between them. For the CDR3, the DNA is TGTGCCAGCAGTCAGATGGGGGTTGGAACTGAAGCTTTCTTT. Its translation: CASSQMGVGTEAFF.

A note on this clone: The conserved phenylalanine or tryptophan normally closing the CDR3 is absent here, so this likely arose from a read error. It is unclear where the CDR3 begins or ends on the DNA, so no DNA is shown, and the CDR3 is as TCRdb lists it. This CDR3 is CARSPPGSGQPLHI. V gene TRBV18 combines with J gene TRBJ1-5. Per the germline V gene, CDR1 is KGHSH and CDR2 is LQKENI. The CDR3 is 14 amino acids in total, end residues counted.

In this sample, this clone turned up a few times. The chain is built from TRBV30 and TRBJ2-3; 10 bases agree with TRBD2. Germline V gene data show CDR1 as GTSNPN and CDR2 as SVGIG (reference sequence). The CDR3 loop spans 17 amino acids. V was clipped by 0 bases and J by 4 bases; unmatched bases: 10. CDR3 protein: CAWSVRSSGRKSDTQYF. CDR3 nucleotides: TGTGCCTGGAGTGTAAGGTCTAGCGGGAGAAAATCAGATACGCAGTATTTT.

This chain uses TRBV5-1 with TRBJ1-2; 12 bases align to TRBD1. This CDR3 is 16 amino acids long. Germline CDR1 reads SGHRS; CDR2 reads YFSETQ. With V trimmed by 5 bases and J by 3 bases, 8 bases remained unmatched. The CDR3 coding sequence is TGCGCCAGCAGTCCGGGACAGGGGGCTTTAGACTATGGCTACACCTTC. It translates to CASSPGQGALDYGYTF.

In nucleotides, the CDR3 is TGTGCCAGCAGCGCAACTAGCGGGACGATCTCCTACGAGCAGTACTTC. It yields the protein CASSATSGTISYEQYF. The chain employs TRBV11-2 and TRBJ2-7; the match to TRBD2 covers 10 bases. The length of the CDR3 is 16 residues. The J segment lost 0 bases and the V segment lost 5 bases, leaving 7 bases of the junction unmatched. The germline gives CDR1 SGHAT, CDR2 FQNNGV.

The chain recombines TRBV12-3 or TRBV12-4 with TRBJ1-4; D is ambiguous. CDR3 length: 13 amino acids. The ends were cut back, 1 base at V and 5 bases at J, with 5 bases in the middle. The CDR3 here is CASSLGLNEKLFF. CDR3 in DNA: TGTGCCAGCAGTTTAGGGTTAAATGAAAAACTGTTTTTT.

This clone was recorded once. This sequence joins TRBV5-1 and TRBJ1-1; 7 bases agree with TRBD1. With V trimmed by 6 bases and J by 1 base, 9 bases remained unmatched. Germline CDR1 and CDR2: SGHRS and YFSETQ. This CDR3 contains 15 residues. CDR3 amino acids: CASKVSGQENTEAFF. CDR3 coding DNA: TGCGCCAGCAAAGTCTCCGGACAGGAGAACACTGAAGCTTTCTTT.

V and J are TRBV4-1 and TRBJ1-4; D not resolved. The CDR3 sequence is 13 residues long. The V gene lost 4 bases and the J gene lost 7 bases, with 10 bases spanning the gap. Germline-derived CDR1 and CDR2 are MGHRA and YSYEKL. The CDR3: CASSRDQTEKLFF. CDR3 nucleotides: TGCGCCAGCAGCCGGGATCAAACTGAAAAACTGTTTTTT.

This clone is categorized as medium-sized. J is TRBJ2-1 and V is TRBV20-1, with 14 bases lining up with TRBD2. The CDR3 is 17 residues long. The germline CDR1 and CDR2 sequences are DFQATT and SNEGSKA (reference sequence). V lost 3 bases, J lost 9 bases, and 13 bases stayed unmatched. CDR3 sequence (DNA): TGCAGTGCTAGGGGGTTTGGACTAGCGGGAGGAGTCGGTGAGCAGTTCTTC. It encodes CSARGFGLAGGVGEQFF.

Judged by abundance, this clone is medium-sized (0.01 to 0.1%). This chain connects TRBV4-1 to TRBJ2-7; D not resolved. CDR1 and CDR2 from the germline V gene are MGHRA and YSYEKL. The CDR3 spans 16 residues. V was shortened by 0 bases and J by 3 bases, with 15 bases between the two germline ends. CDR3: CASSQDVVRVGYEQYF. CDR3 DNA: TGCGCCAGCAGCCAAGATGTGGTAAGGGTCGGCTACGAGCAGTACTTC.

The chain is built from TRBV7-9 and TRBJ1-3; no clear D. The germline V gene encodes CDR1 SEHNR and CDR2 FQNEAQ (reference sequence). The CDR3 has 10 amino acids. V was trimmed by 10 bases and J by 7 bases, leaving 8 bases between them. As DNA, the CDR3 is TGTGCCACCTCAAAGAACACCATATATTTT. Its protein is CATSKNTIYF.

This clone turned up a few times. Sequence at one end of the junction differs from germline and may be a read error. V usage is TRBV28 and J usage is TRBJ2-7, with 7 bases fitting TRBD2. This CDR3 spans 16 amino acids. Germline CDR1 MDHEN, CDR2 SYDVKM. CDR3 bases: TGTGCCAGCACCTTGGGGGGGGTGGAGCAGAACTACGAGCAGCACTTC. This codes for CASTLGGVEQNYEQHF.

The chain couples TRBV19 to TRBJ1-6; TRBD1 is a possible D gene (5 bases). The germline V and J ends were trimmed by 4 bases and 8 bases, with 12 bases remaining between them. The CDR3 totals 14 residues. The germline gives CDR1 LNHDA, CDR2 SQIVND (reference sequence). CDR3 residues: CASSTGPMDSPLHF. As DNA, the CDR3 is TGTGCCAGTAGTACGGGGCCAATGGATTCACCCCTCCACTTT. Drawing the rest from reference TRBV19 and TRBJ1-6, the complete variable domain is DGGITQSPKYLFRKEGQNVTLSCEQNLNHDAMYWYRQDPGQGLRLIYYSQIVNDFQKGDIAEGYSVSREKKESFPLTVTSAQKNPTAFYLCASSTGPMDSPLHFGNGTRLTVT.